Presented here are 9 T cell receptor beta chains from one specimen sequenced in a study of regulatory and conventional T cells in RAG deficiency. Genomic DNA came from blood conventional CD4+ T cells gated CD25-low CD127-high. Generated by immunoSEQ multiplex PCR, the TCRdb table keeps only in-frame clones and is missing some. The sample has about 1,300 clones; roughly 85% are singletons. Sequencing was done on a sample of CD4+ effector T cells sorted from blood. The source of these receptors is a human donor with RAG deficiency presenting as severe combined immunodeficiency.

The genes are TRBV2 and TRBJ1-2; TRBD1 matches at 7 bases. Germline values: CDR1 SNHLY, CDR2 FYNNEI. The V segment lost 5 bases and the J segment 8 bases; nucleotides outside the gene matches: 11. CDR3 length equals 14 residues. The CDR3 loop is CASSSRQGDEGYTF. CDR3 DNA sequence: TGTGCCAGCAGTTCCCGACAGGGCGACGAAGGCTACACCTTC.

This clone was seen a single time. The V and J genes are TRBV4-3 and TRBJ2-1; no clear D. Germline V gene lookup returns CDR1 LGHNA and CDR2 YSLEER. The CDR3 contains 15 residues. V gave up 0 bases and J gave up 4 bases, with 10 bases separating them. The CDR3: CASSQEGWQYNEQFF. The CDR3 DNA reads as TGCGCCAGCAGCCAAGAAGGCTGGCAGTACAATGAGCAGTTCTTC.

The table lists this clone with a count of one. The chain has TRBV6-6 and TRBJ1-6; D not resolved. With 2 bases removed from V and 8 bases from J, the gap between germline ends came to 10 bases. The V gene's germline CDR1 is MNHNY and CDR2 SVGAGI (reference sequence). The CDR3 loop spans 14 amino acids. In nucleotides, the CDR3 is TGTGCCAGCAGTTACAGGGTGGGAGATTCACCCCTCCACTTT. Residues: CASSYRVGDSPLHF.

This clone has a handful of counts. This CDR3 is CASSDLRGGIYEQYF. The CDR3, as DNA: TGTGCCAGCAGTGATCTTAGGGGAGGAATCTACGAGCAGTACTTC. The chain carries TRBV7-9 and TRBJ2-7; tentative D call: TRBD2 (6 bases). This CDR3 is 15 amino acids long. The V and J ends lost 6 bases and 3 bases respectively, with 18 bases between them. Per the germline V gene, CDR1 is SEHNR and CDR2 is FQNEAQ (reference sequence).

The genes are TRBV9 and TRBJ1-6, with D possibly being TRBD1 (5 bases). The CDR3 covers 15 residues. Deletions cut 2 bases from V and 6 bases from J, with 12 bases between. Germline CDR1 and CDR2: SGDLS and YYNGEE. Here the CDR3 reads CASSVTGTRNSPLHF. CDR3 sequence (DNA): TGTGCCAGCAGCGTCACCGGGACTCGTAATTCACCCCTCCACTTT. Complete variable domain (other parts from reference TRBV9 and TRBJ1-6): DSGVTQTPKHLITATGQRVTLRCSPRSGDLSVYWYQQSLDQGLQFLIQYYNGEERAKGNILERFSAQQFPDLHSELNLSSLELGDSALYFCASSVTGTRNSPLHFGNGTRLTVT.

Turning to this clone: Mismatch with germline at one junction end may stem from a read error. V usage is TRBV29-1 and J usage is TRBJ2-1; TRBD2 matches 14 bases. The CDR3 extends over 17 amino acids. Germline loops: CDR1 SQVTM, CDR2 ANQGSEA. The CDR3 DNA is TGCAGCGTTCTATCTGGACTAGCGGGAGGACGGTACAATGGGCAGTTCTTC. Its protein product is CSVLSGLAGGRYNGQFF.

Only a few counts were recorded for this clone. This chain uses TRBV19 with TRBJ1-5; D possibly corresponds to TRBD1 (6 bases). Between the trimmed V and J ends, which lost 7 bases and 4 bases, there was a span of 11 bases. The length of the CDR3 is 13 residues. Germline CDR1 and CDR2: LNHDA and SQIVND (reference sequence). CDR3: CASIGRGNQPQHF. The CDR3 DNA follows: TGTGCCAGTATAGGCAGGGGAAATCAGCCCCAGCATTTT. Full variable domain (rest looked up from reference TRBV19 and TRBJ1-5): DGGITQSPKYLFRKEGQNVTLSCEQNLNHDAMYWYRQDPGQGLRLIYYSQIVNDFQKGDIAEGYSVSREKKESFPLTVTSAQKNPTAFYLCASIGRGNQPQHFGDGTRLSIL.

This clone came up a few times. This sequence joins TRBV6-6 and TRBJ1-1; D gene uncertain. Germline CDR1 reads MNHNY; CDR2 reads SVGAGI (reference sequence). CDR3 length: 13 amino acids. V lost 0 bases to trimming and J lost 2 bases, with 4 bases between them. This CDR3 reads CASSYSRNTEAFF. The CDR3 DNA reads TGTGCCAGCAGTTACTCGAGAAACACTGAAGCTTTCTTT.

The chain uses TRBV6-1 and TRBJ1-1; D gene uncertain. Trimming took off 6 bases at V and 1 base at J, with 9 bases between the two ends. The CDR3 totals 13 residues. Looked up from germline, CDR1 is MNHNS and CDR2 is SASEGT. The CDR3 nucleotides read TGTGCCAGCAGAACACAGAGGAACACTGAAGCTTTCTTT. This codes for CASRTQRNTEAFF.